This T cell receptor (beta chain) was recovered during a study of T cell responses to AZD1222 COVID-19 vaccine. Study results and caveats: Repertoire samples came only from after the peak T cell response.

Per the germline V gene, CDR1 is SGHVS and CDR2 is FQNEAQ. CDR3 size: 16 residues. V lost 0 bases to trimming and J lost 0 bases, with 12 bases between them. TCRdb's copy holds only in-frame clones and misses some; the assay was immunoSEQ multiplex PCR. Of around 140,000 clones listed, about 92% are singletons. As to this clone: No antigen is known for it.

The clonotype comes from an adult in good health. The material sequenced was peripheral blood, taken on day 0 of MenACWY control vaccination. V usage is TRBV7-8 and J usage is TRBJ2-7; D is possibly TRBD2 (5 bases). In DNA form, the CDR3 reads TGTGCCAGCAGCTTAGCAGGGAGAGTAAGCTCCTACGAGCAGTACTTC. This encodes CASSLAGRVSSYEQYF.